This TCR beta chain was recorded in a study of T-cell memory formation after mild COVID-19. Study-wide results and caveats: Clones shrinking from day 15 to 85 showed even CD4/CD8 mixes; later expanders tilted CD4+. Some SARS-CoV-2-responding clones were already detected in memory before infection.

This clonotype occurred a few times. Its cognate antigen is unknown. Trimming took off 10 bases at V and 7 bases at J, with 20 bases between the two ends. This CDR3 contains 14 residues. 5'RACE primed from the constant segment yielded TCR alpha and TCR beta cDNA libraries bearing sample barcodes and UMIs. Via MiXCR, TCRdb re-called the 5' RACE reads, giving one row per CDR3 protein. Among some 270,000 distinct CDR3 sequences, 15% were seen once, and the ten largest hold 2.1%. Sequenced: PBMCs or a T cell subset sorted from them (not recorded which). The chain recombines TRBV12-3 or TRBV12-4 with TRBJ2-1, with D possibly TRBD2 on 5 matching bases. The origin of this receptor is an adult woman who had mild COVID-19 (a few samples of this study predate the infection). Cell type and time point are not known. In DNA, the CDR3 is TGTGCCACACGCTCAGGAGGTGTTATGAATGAGCAGTTCTTC. It codes for CATRSGGVMNEQFF.